Following are 2 T cell receptor beta chains from one sample sequenced in a study of T cell repertoires in cytomegalovirus infection. TCRdb redid the calling of the reads with MiXCR, one entry per CDR3 protein. Of about 230,000 distinct CDR3 sequences in the sample, 22% were seen once. Sequencing was carried out using CD8+ T cells from PBMCs. Source of these receptors: a human donor in good health (CMV status not recorded). Some clones in this sample may be carry-over from other donors' samples.

The chain recombines TRBV11-3 with TRBJ2-2; D is undetermined. The CDR3 sequence is 12 residues long. The germline V and J ends were trimmed by 5 bases and 7 bases, with 8 bases remaining between them. Germline values: CDR1 SGHNT, CDR2 YENEEA. DNA of the CDR3: TGTGCCAGCAGCCAGACGGGCGGGGAGCTGTTTTTT. Its protein is CASSQTGGELFF.

This clonotype was found many times. The rearrangement uses TRBV7-9 and TRBJ2-1; 7 bases map to TRBD1. Germline-derived CDR1 and CDR2 are SEHNR and FQNEAQ (reference sequence). This CDR3 comprises 16 residues. The J segment lost 3 bases and the V segment lost 4 bases, leaving 9 bases of the junction unmatched. CDR3 protein: CASSSTPDRSYNEQFF. In DNA form, the CDR3 reads TGTGCCAGCAGCTCCACCCCGGACAGGAGCTACAATGAGCAGTTCTTC.